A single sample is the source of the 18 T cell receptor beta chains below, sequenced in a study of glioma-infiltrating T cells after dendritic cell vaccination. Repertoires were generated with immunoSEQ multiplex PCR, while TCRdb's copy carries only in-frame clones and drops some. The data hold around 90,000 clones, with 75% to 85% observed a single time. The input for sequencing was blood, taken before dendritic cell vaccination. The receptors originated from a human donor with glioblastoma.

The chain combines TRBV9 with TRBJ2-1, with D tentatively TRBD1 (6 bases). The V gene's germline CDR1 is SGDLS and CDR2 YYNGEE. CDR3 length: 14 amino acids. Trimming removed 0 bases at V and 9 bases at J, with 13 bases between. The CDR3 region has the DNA TGTGCCAGCAGCGTAGAGGGGGTGTCGGGTGAGCAGTTCTTC. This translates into CASSVEGVSGEQFF.

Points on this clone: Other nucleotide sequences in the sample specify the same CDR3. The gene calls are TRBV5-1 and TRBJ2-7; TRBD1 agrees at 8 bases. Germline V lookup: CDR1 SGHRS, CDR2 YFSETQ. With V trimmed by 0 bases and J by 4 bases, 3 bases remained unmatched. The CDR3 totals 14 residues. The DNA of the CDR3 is TGCGCCAGCAGCTTGGAGCAGGGGGCATACGAGCAGTACTTC. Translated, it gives CASSLEQGAYEQYF.

The CDR3 reads CASRPGLQQTQYF. In DNA, the CDR3 is TGTGCCAGCAGGCCTGGACTTCAACAGACCCAGTACTTC. The rearrangement uses TRBV2 and TRBJ2-5; the D gene is possibly TRBD2 (5 bases). The CDR3 is 13 residues long. CDR1 is SNHLY, CDR2 FYNNEI, per germline. Deletions cut 6 bases from V and 6 bases from J, with 14 bases between.

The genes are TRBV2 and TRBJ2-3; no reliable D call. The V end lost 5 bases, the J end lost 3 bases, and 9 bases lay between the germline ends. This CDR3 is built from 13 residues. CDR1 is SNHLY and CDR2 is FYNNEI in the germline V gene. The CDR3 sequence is CASSFDWTDTQYF. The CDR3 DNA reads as TGTGCCAGCAGTTTCGACTGGACAGATACGCAGTATTTT.

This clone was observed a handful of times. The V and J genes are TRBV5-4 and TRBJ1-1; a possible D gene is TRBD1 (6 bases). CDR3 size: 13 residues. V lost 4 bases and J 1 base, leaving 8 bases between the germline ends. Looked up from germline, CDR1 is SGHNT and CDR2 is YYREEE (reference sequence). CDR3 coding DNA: TGTGCCAGCAGCCGCAGGGGGAACACTGAAGCTTTCTTT. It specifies CASSRRGNTEAFF.

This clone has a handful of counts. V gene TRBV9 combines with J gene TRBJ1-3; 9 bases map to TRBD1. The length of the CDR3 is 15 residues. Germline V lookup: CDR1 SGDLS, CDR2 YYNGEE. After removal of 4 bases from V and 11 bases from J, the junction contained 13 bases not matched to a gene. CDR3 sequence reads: CASSPSRDRVTPIYF. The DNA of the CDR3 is TGTGCCAGCAGCCCCAGCCGGGACAGGGTAACCCCCATATATTTT.

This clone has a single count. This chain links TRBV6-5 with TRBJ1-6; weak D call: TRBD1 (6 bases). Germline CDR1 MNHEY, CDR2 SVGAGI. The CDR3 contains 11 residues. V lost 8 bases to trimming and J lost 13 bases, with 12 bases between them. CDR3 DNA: TGTGCCAGCTACAGGGCTTGGCCCCTCCACTTT. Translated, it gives CASYRAWPLHF.

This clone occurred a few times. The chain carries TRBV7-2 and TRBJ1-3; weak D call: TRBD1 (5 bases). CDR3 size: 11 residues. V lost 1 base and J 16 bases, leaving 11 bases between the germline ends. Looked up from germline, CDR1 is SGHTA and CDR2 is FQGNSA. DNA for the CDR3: TGTGCCAGCAGCTTAGTGACAGAGATCTATTTT. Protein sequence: CASSLVTEIYF. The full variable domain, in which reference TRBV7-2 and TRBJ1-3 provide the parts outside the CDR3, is GAGVSQSPSNKVTEKGKDVELRCDPISGHTALYWYRQSLGQGLEFLIYFQGNSAPDKSGLPSDRFSAERTGGSVSTLTIQRTQQEDSAVYLCASSLVTEIYFGEGSWLTVV.

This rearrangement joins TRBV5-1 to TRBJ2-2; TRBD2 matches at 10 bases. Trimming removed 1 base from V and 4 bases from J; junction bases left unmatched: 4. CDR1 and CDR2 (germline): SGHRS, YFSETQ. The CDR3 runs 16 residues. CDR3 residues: CASSLLAGVSTGELFF. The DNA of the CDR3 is TGCGCCAGCAGCTTGCTAGCGGGAGTGAGCACCGGGGAGCTGTTTTTT.

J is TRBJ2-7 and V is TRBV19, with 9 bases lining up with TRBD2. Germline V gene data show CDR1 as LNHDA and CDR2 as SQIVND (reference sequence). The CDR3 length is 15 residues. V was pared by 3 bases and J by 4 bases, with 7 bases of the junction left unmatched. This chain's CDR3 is CASSIGGTSQYEQYF. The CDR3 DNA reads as TGTGCCAGTAGTATCGGGGGGACTAGCCAATACGAGCAGTACTTC.

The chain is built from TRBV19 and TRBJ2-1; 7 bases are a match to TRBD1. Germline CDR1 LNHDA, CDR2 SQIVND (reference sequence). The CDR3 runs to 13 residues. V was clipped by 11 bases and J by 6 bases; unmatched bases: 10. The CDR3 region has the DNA TGTGCCGTGGGGACAGAGGCTTTCAATGAGCAGTTCTTC. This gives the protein CAVGTEAFNEQFF.

The CDR3: CASSTWRESSYNEQFF. The DNA of the CDR3 is TGTGCCAGCAGTACATGGCGGGAGAGCTCCTACAATGAGCAGTTCTTC. The genes are TRBV27 and TRBJ2-1; 7 bases agree with TRBD2. The CDR3 totals 16 residues. V was pared by 5 bases and J by 0 bases, with 7 bases of the junction left unmatched. Germline V gene lookup returns CDR1 MNHEY and CDR2 SMNVEV (reference sequence).

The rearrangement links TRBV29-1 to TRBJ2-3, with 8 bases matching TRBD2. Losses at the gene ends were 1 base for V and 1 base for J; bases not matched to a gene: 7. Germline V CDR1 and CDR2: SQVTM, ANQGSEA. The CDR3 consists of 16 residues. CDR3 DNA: TGCAGCGTTGAAGGTACTAGCGGCGCGCGCACAGATACGCAGTATTTT. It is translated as CSVEGTSGARTDTQYF.

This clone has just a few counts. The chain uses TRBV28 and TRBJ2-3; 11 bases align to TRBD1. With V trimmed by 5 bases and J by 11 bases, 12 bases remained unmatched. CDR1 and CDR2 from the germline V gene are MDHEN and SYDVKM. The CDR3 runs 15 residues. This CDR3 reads CASSARTGGELKQYF. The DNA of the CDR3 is TGTGCCAGCAGTGCCCGGACAGGGGGCGAGTTGAAGCAGTATTTT.

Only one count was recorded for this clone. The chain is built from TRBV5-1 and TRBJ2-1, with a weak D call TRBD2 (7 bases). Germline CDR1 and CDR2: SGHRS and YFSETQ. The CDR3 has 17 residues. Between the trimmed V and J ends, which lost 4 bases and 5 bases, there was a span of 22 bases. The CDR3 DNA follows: TGCGCCAGCAGCGAGAACCTACCGGGGGGCGCCCACAATGAGCAGTTCTTC. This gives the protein CASSENLPGGAHNEQFF.

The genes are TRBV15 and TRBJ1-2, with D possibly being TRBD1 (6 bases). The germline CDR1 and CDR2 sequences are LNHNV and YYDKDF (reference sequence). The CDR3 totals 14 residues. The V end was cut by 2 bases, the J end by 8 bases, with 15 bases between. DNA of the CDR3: TGTGCCACCAGCAGACGGGACACGGGCTTAGGCTACACCTTC. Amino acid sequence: CATSRRDTGLGYTF.

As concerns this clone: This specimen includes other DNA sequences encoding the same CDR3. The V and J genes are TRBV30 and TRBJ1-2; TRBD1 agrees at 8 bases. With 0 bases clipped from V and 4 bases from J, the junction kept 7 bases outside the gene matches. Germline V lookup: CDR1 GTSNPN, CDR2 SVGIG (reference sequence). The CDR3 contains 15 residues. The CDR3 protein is CAWSVSGTGGYGYTF. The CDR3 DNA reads TGTGCCTGGAGTGTCTCCGGGACAGGTGGCTATGGCTACACCTTC.

The DNA for the CDR3 is TGTGCCAGCAGGCCCCTTTTGGGCGGGAGCATGAGCCACGAGCAGTACTTC. Protein sequence: CASRPLLGGSMSHEQYF. V usage is TRBV7-9 and J usage is TRBJ2-7; TRBD2 agrees at 7 bases. Germline V gene data show CDR1 as SEHNR and CDR2 as FQNEAQ (reference sequence). The CDR3 is 17 residues long. V lost 6 bases to trimming and J lost 5 bases; unmatched junction nucleotides: 19.